This T cell receptor beta chain was obtained from a study of metastatic and nonmetastatic thyroid tumors. Study-level information: Blood and tumor or nodule tissue repertoires from malignant and benign thyroid patients were compared.

Using MiXCR, TCRdb reanalyzed the PCR reads. The sample has about 35,000 clones, about 18% seen once; the top ten hold 5% to 7.5%. Until they underwent thyroid surgery, no patient had received any treatment. The sample holds a few counts of this clone. The sequencing sample was made of blood. This TCR came from a male donor with papillary thyroid cancer or a benign thyroid nodule (not recorded which). Some clones in this sample may be carry-over from other donors' samples.

The CDR3 region is CASSDGWAEKLFF. For the CDR3, the DNA is TGTGCCAGCAGTGATGGCTGGGCTGAAAAACTGTTTTTT. The V call is TRBV6-1, the J call TRBJ1-4; D gene ambiguous. This CDR3 is built from 13 residues. Per the germline V gene, CDR1 is MNHNS and CDR2 is SASEGT. V lost 3 bases to trimming and J lost 7 bases, with 9 bases between them.